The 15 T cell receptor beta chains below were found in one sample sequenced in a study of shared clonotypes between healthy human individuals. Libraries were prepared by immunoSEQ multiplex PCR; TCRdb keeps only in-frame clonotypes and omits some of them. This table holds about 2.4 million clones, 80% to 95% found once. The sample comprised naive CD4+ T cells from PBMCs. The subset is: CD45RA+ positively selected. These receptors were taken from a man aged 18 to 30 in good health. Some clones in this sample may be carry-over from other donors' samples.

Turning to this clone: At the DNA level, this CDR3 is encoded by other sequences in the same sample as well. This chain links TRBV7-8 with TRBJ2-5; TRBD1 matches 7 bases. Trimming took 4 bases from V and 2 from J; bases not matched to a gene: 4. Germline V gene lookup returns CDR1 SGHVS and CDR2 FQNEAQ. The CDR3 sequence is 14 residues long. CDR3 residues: CASSSRQGQETQYF. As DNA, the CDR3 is TGTGCCAGCAGCTCTCGACAGGGTCAAGAGACCCAGTACTTC.

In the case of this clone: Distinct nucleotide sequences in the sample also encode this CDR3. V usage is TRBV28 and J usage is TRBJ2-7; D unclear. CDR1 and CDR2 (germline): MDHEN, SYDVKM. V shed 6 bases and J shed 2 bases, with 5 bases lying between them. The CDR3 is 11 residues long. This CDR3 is CASRSAYEQYF. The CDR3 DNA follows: TGTGCCAGCAGATCCGCCTACGAGCAGTACTTC.

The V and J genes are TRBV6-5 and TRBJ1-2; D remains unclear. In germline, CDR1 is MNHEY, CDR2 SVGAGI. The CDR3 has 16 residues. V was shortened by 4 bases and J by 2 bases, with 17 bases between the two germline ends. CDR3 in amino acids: CASSSIRETDNYGYTF. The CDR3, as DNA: TGTGCCAGCAGTTCCATTAGAGAGACGGACAACTATGGCTACACCTTC.

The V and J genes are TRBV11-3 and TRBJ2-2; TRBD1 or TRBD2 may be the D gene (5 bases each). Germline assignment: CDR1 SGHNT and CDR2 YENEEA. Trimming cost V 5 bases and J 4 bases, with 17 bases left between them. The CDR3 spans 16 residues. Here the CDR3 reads CASSPPRGEVTGELFF. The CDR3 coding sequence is TGTGCCAGCAGCCCCCCCCGGGGCGAAGTCACCGGGGAGCTGTTTTTT.

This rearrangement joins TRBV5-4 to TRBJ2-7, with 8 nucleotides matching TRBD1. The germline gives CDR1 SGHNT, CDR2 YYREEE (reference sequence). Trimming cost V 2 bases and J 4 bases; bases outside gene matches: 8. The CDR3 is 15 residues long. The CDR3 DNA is TGTGCCAGCAGCTTTGGACAGGGAAGGCAGTACGAGCAGTACTTC. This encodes CASSFGQGRQYEQYF.

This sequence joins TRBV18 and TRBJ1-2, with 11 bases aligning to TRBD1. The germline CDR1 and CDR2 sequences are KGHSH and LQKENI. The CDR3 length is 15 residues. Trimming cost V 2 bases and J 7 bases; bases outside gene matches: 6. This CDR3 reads CASSPAGQGDAGYTF. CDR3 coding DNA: TGTGCCAGCTCACCAGCGGGACAGGGGGACGCTGGCTACACCTTC.

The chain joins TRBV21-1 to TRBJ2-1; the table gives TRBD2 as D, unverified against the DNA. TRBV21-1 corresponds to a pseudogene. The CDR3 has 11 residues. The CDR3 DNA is TGTGTAGAGCGGGAGGGTGCTGAGCAGTTCTTC. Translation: CVEREGAEQFF.

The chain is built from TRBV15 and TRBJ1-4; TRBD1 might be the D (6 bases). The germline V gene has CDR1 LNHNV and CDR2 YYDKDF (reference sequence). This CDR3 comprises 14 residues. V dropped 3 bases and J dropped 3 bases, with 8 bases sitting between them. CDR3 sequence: CATSSTGSNEKLFF. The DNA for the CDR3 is TGTGCCACCAGCAGTACAGGGTCTAATGAAAAACTGTTTTTT.

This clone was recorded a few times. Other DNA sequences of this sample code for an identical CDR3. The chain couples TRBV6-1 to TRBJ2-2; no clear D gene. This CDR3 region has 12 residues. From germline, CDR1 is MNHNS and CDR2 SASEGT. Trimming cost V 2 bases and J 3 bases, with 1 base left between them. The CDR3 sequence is CASSEYTGELFF. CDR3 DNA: TGTGCCAGCAGTGAATACACCGGGGAGCTGTTTTTT.

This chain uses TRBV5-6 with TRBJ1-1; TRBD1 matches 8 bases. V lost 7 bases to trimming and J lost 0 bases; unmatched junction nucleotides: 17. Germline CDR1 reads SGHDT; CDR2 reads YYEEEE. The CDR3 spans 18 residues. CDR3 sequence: CASGLMQGAGVMNTEAFF. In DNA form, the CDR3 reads TGTGCCAGCGGCCTCATGCAGGGGGCGGGTGTCATGAACACTGAAGCTTTCTTT.

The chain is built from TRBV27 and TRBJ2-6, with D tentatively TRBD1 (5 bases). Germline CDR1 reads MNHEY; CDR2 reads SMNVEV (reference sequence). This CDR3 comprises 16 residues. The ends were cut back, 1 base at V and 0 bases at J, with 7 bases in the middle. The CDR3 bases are TGTGCCAGCAGTTTATACAGGCCCTCTGGGGCCAACGTCCTGACTTTC. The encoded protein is CASSLYRPSGANVLTF.

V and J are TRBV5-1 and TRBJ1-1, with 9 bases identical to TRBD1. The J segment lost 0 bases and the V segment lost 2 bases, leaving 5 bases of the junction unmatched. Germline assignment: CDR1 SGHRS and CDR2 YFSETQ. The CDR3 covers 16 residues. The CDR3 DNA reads TGCGCCAGCAGCTTAAGGGACAGGGCACTGAACACTGAAGCTTTCTTT. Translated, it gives CASSLRDRALNTEAFF.

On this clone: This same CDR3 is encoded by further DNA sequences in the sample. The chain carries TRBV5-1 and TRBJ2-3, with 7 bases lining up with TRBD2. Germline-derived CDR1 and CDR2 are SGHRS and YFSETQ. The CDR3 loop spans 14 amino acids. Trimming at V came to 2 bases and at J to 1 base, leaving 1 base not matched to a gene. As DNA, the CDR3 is TGCGCCAGCAGCTTTGCGGGGGGCACAGATACGCAGTATTTT. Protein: CASSFAGGTDTQYF.

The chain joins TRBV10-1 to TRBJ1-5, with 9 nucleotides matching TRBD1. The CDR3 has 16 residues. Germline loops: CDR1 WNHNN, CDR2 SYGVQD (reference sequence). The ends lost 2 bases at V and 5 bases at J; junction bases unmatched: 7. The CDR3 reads CASSEAPTGGDQPQHF. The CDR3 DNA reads TGCGCCAGCAGTGAGGCCCCTACAGGGGGCGATCAGCCCCAGCATTTT.

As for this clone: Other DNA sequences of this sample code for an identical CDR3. The CDR3 region has the DNA TGTGCCAGCTCACCAGGGTACCAAGAGACCCAGTACTTC. This encodes CASSPGYQETQYF. The rearrangement joins TRBV18 to TRBJ2-5; D is ambiguous. With 2 bases removed from V and 0 bases from J, the gap between germline ends came to 4 bases. The CDR3 consists of 13 residues. Germline V lookup: CDR1 KGHSH, CDR2 LQKENI.